A single sample is the source of the 26 T cell receptor beta chains below, sequenced in a study of T cell responses to AZD1222 COVID-19 vaccine (dated by TCRdb to about 2021). Receptors were amplified or captured by the immunoSEQ multiplex PCR assay. The source is immuneACCESS, and TCRdb retained only in-frame sequences with V and J called. Part of the clones is not carried over; for the studies checked, unresolved V genes explain less than half of this, and the remainder is unexplained. The sample includes 100,000 to 150,000 clones, with 80% to 90% observed a single time. The ten largest clones add up to roughly 8% of the sample. The sample's time point label is to be understood as: baseline before first vaccination. Sequencing was performed on peripheral blood, taken on day 0 of AZD1222 vaccination. The receptors shown here come from an adult in good health.

V is TRBV24-1 and J is TRBJ2-1; D may be TRBD2 (6 bases). The CDR3 contains 14 residues. CDR1 KGHDR and CDR2 SFDVKD come from the germline V gene. V was clipped by 5 bases and J by 2 bases, with 9 bases between them. The CDR3 loop is CATSAAGPYNEQFF. CDR3 DNA sequence: TGTGCCACCAGTGCAGCGGGCCCCTACAATGAGCAGTTCTTC.

The chain combines TRBV30 with TRBJ2-2; a possible D gene is TRBD2 (6 bases). Germline V CDR1 and CDR2: GTSNPN, SVGIG (reference sequence). The CDR3 length is 12 residues. Trimming pared 4 bases from V and 8 bases from J, leaving 11 bases between. The CDR3 nucleotides are TGTGCCTGGACCCAGGAGGGGGGGGAGCTGTTTTTT. Its protein product is CAWTQEGGELFF.

CDR3 DNA sequence: TGTGCCAGCAGTCTCCAGACAGGGGTCAACTATGGCTACACCTTC. It codes for CASSLQTGVNYGYTF. The chain links TRBV27 to TRBJ1-2, with 8 bases aligning to TRBD1. The trim removed 5 bases at V and 2 bases at J, leaving 7 bases unmatched. Germline values: CDR1 MNHEY, CDR2 SMNVEV (reference sequence). There are 15 residues in the CDR3.

The rearrangement joins TRBV18 to TRBJ2-1; a possible D gene is TRBD1 (5 bases). Deletions cut 2 bases from V and 10 bases from J, with 12 bases between. The CDR3 contains 13 residues. The germline CDR1 and CDR2 sequences are KGHSH and LQKENI. For the CDR3, the DNA is TGTGCCAGCTCACCATGGAGCGCAGGGGAGCAGTTCTTC. Its protein is CASSPWSAGEQFF.

The chain is built from TRBV2 and TRBJ1-5; D remains unclear. V was trimmed by 9 bases and J by 1 base, leaving 16 bases between them. From germline, CDR1 is SNHLY and CDR2 FYNNEI. This CDR3 spans 15 amino acids. The CDR3 reads CASSVGVLSNQPQHF. CDR3 nucleotide sequence: TGTGCCAGTTCCGTCGGGGTTCTGAGCAATCAGCCCCAGCATTTT.

V and J are TRBV27 and TRBJ1-1, with D uncertain. The germline V gene has CDR1 MNHEY and CDR2 SMNVEV (reference sequence). The germline V and J ends were trimmed by 5 bases and 0 bases, with 10 bases remaining between them. CDR3 length equals 14 residues. CDR3 protein: CASSRELMNTEAFF. The CDR3 nucleotides are TGTGCCAGCAGTCGGGAGCTTATGAACACTGAAGCTTTCTTT.

V is TRBV5-1 and J is TRBJ2-3; D uncertain. The CDR3 covers 16 residues. Germline V gene data show CDR1 as SGHRS and CDR2 as YFSETQ. The V and J ends lost 2 bases and 6 bases respectively, with 19 bases between them. CDR3 loop: CASSLEASPPTDTQYF. In DNA form, the CDR3 reads TGCGCCAGCAGCTTAGAGGCTAGTCCCCCGACTGATACGCAGTATTTT.

V usage is TRBV15 and J usage is TRBJ2-3; 7 nucleotides line up with TRBD1. The CDR3 extends over 15 amino acids. CDR1 and CDR2 from the germline V gene are LNHNV and YYDKDF (reference sequence). The V segment lost 1 base and the J segment 3 bases; nucleotides outside the gene matches: 4. The CDR3 reads CATSRAAGGTDTQYF. CDR3 coding DNA: TGTGCCACCAGCAGAGCGGCAGGGGGAACAGATACGCAGTATTTT.

The V call is TRBV3-1 (or the pseudogene TRBV3-2), the J call TRBJ1-2; D call uncertain. Per germline, CDR1 LGHDT and CDR2 YNNKEL (reference sequence). The CDR3 extends over 14 amino acids. Trimming took 1 base from V and 7 from J, leaving 13 bases between them. CDR3: CASSQGITTGGYTF. In DNA, the CDR3 is TGTGCCAGCAGCCAAGGTATAACCACGGGTGGCTACACCTTC.

This chain uses TRBV7-9 with TRBJ2-1, with a possible D match to TRBD1 (5 bases). Germline V CDR1 and CDR2: SEHNR, FQNEAQ (reference sequence). The germline V and J ends were trimmed by 6 bases and 4 bases, with 16 bases remaining between them. The CDR3 runs 15 residues. Here the CDR3 DNA reads TGTGCCAGCAGTTTCCCCCCAGGGATGTACAATGAGCAGTTCTTC. It yields the protein CASSFPPGMYNEQFF.

In the case of this clone: At one end the junction does not follow the germline gene, possibly because of a read error. This chain joins TRBV19 and TRBJ1-1, with TRBD1 as a possible D gene (6 bases). Germline loops: CDR1 LNHDA, CDR2 SQIVND (reference sequence). The CDR3 contains 11 residues. The CDR3 sequence: CASIQGHRFYF. The CDR3 DNA follows: TGTGCCAGTATACAGGGACACAGGTTTTACTTT.

The gene calls are TRBV29-1 and TRBJ1-1, with a possible D match to TRBD1 (6 bases). CDR1 is SQVTM and CDR2 is ANQGSEA in the germline V gene. V was pared by 4 bases and J by 4 bases, with 13 bases between. This CDR3 is built from 13 residues. DNA of the CDR3: TGCAGCGTTGTAGGGGAGGGGGTCACTGAAGCTTTCTTT. Amino acid sequence: CSVVGEGVTEAFF. Full variable domain (outside the CDR3, taken from reference TRBV29-1 and TRBJ1-1): SAVISQKPSRDICQRGTSLTIQCQVDSQVTMMFWYRQQPGQSLTLIATANQGSEATYESGFVIDKFPISRPNLTFSTLTVSNMSPEDSSIYLCSVVGEGVTEAFFGQGTRLTVV.

The sample holds a few counts of this clone. The chain combines TRBV7-2 with TRBJ1-4; 8 bases align to TRBD1. Looked up from germline, CDR1 is SGHTA and CDR2 is FQGNSA. This CDR3 is built from 17 residues. V lost 4 bases and J lost 2; bases outside the gene matches: 9. CDR3 region: CASSSTYRTGTNEKLFF. Here the CDR3 DNA reads TGTGCCAGCAGCTCGACCTATCGGACAGGGACTAATGAAAAACTGTTTTTT.

This clone has just one count. The rearrangement links TRBV18 to TRBJ2-6; D gene ambiguous. The germline CDR1 and CDR2 sequences are KGHSH and LQKENI. The CDR3 contains 15 residues. V lost 3 bases to trimming and J lost 1 base, with 7 bases between them. The DNA of the CDR3 is TGTGCCAGCTCACCTCAGGAATCTGGGGCCAACGTCCTGACTTTC. Protein: CASSPQESGANVLTF.

The rearrangement uses TRBV12-3 or TRBV12-4 and TRBJ2-1; no clear D gene. V lost 10 bases and J 7 bases, leaving 17 bases between the germline ends. The CDR3 sequence is 13 residues long. CDR3 DNA: TGTGCCACCTTGAGCTGGGCGCGGAATGAGCAGTTCTTC. Translation gives CATLSWARNEQFF.

V gene TRBV19 combines with J gene TRBJ2-4; D possibly corresponds to TRBD1 (5 bases). Germline V lookup: CDR1 LNHDA, CDR2 SQIVND (reference sequence). The CDR3 runs to 17 residues. Trimming removed 3 bases from V and 4 bases from J, with 19 bases in between. In DNA, the CDR3 is TGTGCCAGTAGTATCGATATAGTACAGGACCAAAAAAACATTCAGTACTTC. Amino acids: CASSIDIVQDQKNIQYF. Using reference TRBV19 and TRBJ2-4 for the parts outside the CDR3, the full variable domain is DGGITQSPKYLFRKEGQNVTLSCEQNLNHDAMYWYRQDPGQGLRLIYYSQIVNDFQKGDIAEGYSVSREKKESFPLTVTSAQKNPTAFYLCASSIDIVQDQKNIQYFGAGTRLSVL.

The chain carries TRBV29-1 and TRBJ1-2; D perhaps matches TRBD1 (6 bases). Trimming shortened V by 5 bases and J by 5 bases, and 12 bases separated the two germline ends. In germline, CDR1 is SQVTM, CDR2 ANQGSEA. The CDR3 is 12 amino acids. In nucleotides, the CDR3 is TGCAGCGTTTTTGGGGGGGCTTATGGCTACACCTTC. This codes for CSVFGGAYGYTF. The full variable domain, its missing parts supplied by reference TRBV29-1 and TRBJ1-2, is SAVISQKPSRDICQRGTSLTIQCQVDSQVTMMFWYRQQPGQSLTLIATANQGSEATYESGFVIDKFPISRPNLTFSTLTVSNMSPEDSSIYLCSVFGGAYGYTFGSGTRLTVV.

The rearrangement uses TRBV30 and TRBJ1-2, with a tentative D call TRBD1 (6 bases). This CDR3 region has 14 residues. V dropped 3 bases and J dropped 4 bases, with 15 bases sitting between them. Germline values: CDR1 GTSNPN, CDR2 SVGIG (reference sequence). The CDR3 reads CAWSFGTKVYGYTF. In DNA form, the CDR3 reads TGTGCCTGGAGCTTTGGGACAAAAGTCTATGGCTACACCTTC.

The V gene is TRBV27, the J gene TRBJ2-1; 9 bases map to TRBD2. The CDR3 totals 14 residues. With V trimmed by 4 bases and J by 6 bases, 4 bases remained unmatched. CDR1 is MNHEY, CDR2 SMNVEV, per germline (reference sequence). The CDR3 nucleotides are TGTGCCAGCAGTTCGAGACTAGCGGCCAATGAGCAGTTCTTC. Its protein is CASSSRLAANEQFF.

The chain is built from TRBV5-1 and TRBJ1-2; tentative D call: TRBD1 (6 bases). V was cut by 6 bases and J by 1 base, with 13 bases left in between. This CDR3 is built from 14 residues. Germline CDR1 SGHRS, CDR2 YFSETQ. CDR3 DNA: TGCGCCAGCACCCAAGGGGGGGTTAACTATGGCTACACCTTC. Residues: CASTQGGVNYGYTF. The variable domain in full, with the rest retrieved from reference TRBV5-1 and TRBJ1-2, is KAGVTQTPRYLIKTRGQQVTLSCSPISGHRSVSWYQQTPGQGLQFLFEYFSETQRNKGNFPGRFSGRQFSNSRSEMNVSTLELGDSALYLCASTQGGVNYGYTFGSGTRLTVV.

V gene TRBV11-2 combines with J gene TRBJ1-2, with D unresolved. The length of the CDR3 is 13 residues. Looked up from germline, CDR1 is SGHAT and CDR2 is FQNNGV. V was pared by 6 bases and J by 4 bases, with 12 bases between. The CDR3 is CASSSTESYGYTF. As DNA, the CDR3 is TGTGCCAGCAGTTCTACGGAGAGCTATGGCTACACCTTC.

The gene calls are TRBV7-9 and TRBJ1-4, with TRBD1 as a possible D gene (5 bases). V was shortened by 1 base and J by 1 base, with 7 bases between the two germline ends. The germline CDR1 and CDR2 sequences are SEHNR and FQNEAQ (reference sequence). This CDR3 is 15 amino acids long. CDR3 amino acids: CASSLVGGTNEKLFF. Written as DNA, the CDR3 is TGTGCCAGCAGCTTAGTGGGGGGAACTAATGAAAAACTGTTTTTT.

In this sample, this clone turned up a few times. The V and J genes are TRBV2 and TRBJ1-3, with no clear D. Trimming took 5 bases from V and 0 from J, leaving 11 bases between them. Per the germline V gene, CDR1 is SNHLY and CDR2 is FYNNEI. The CDR3 is 15 residues long. The DNA of the CDR3 is TGTGCCAGCAGTTACCGGCTACGCTCTGGAAACACCATATATTTT. Residues: CASSYRLRSGNTIYF.

The V call is TRBV9, the J call TRBJ1-4; maybe TRBD1 (5 bases). Trimming left V 3 bases short and J 7 bases short, with 16 bases between. There are 15 residues in the CDR3. CDR1 SGDLS and CDR2 YYNGEE come from the germline V gene. The CDR3 nucleotides read TGTGCCAGCAGCGGGGGCGGCAGTGGGGGTGAAAAACTGTTTTTT. Amino acids: CASSGGGSGGEKLFF.

This chain links TRBV12-3 or TRBV12-4 with TRBJ2-3, with D unresolved. V lost 7 bases, J lost 10 bases, and 18 bases lay in between. The CDR3 has 13 residues. In nucleotides, the CDR3 is TGTGCCAGCAACGGGCCAGCCCGCTTGGCGCAGTATTTT. This translates into CASNGPARLAQYF.

The J gene is TRBJ2-2, the V gene TRBV7-2; 10 bases match TRBD1. V was pared by 5 bases and J by 6 bases, with 9 bases of the junction left unmatched. Germline CDR1 SGHTA, CDR2 FQGNSA. CDR3 size: 16 residues. CDR3 residues: CASSTQPGQGSGELFF. CDR3 DNA: TGTGCCAGCAGCACTCAACCGGGACAGGGGTCCGGGGAGCTGTTTTTT.